This T cell receptor beta chain was found in a study of vaccination and CD4 T cells after COVID-19. Sequencing of cultured CD4+ T cell DNA used the Oncomine TCR Beta short-read assay. TCRdb used MiXCR to reprocess the PCR reads, holding one entry per CDR3 protein. The table includes more than 11,000 distinct CDR3 sequences, approximately 52% detected once. Between the trimmed V and J ends, which lost 3 bases and 9 bases, there was a span of 15 bases. This CDR3 is 15 amino acids long. Germline lookup yields CDR1 LNHDA and CDR2 SQIVND (reference sequence). Treatment: roughly ten-day PBMC culture with coronavirus spike peptide pools or control peptides (ViraFEST assay). As regards this clonotype: Its antigen is not known.

This chain joins TRBV19 and TRBJ1-6, with D perhaps TRBD1 (6 bases). The specimen sequenced was CD4+ T cells from blood, cultured in vitro. This TCR came from a human donor who had recovered from COVID-19. The CDR3 here is CASSIPGAIGSPLHF. The DNA for the CDR3 is TGTGCCAGTAGTATTCCGGGGGCTATCGGTTCACCCCTCCACTTT.